This is a list of T cell receptor beta chains from one sample in a study of blood T cell repertoires in COVID-19. The protocol was immunoSEQ multiplex PCR, while the TCRdb copy is restricted to in-frame clones and leaves out a portion. Of 150,000 to 200,000 clones in the sample, around 85% were seen once. The sample consisted of peripheral blood. The receptors here all came from a man aged 55 to 70 with acute or convalescent COVID-19. Each CDR3 is given with its conserved first and last residue. Each record gives: clone size, D gene, V gene, J gene, CDR3 protein, CDR3 DNA. The D gene is left open where the match is weak. Expanded clones get a size class; other rows say once, few or many, or leave the size out.

>NA|NA|TRBV6-5|TRBJ2-1
CASSTSAGQFF
TGTGCCAGCAGTACGAGTGCTGGGCAGTTCTTC
>once|TRBD1|TRBV15|TRBJ2-2
CATSGSGQGDGELFF
TGTGCCACCAGCGGGTCTGGACAGGGTGACGGGGAGCTGTTTTTT
>NA|NA|TRBV5-1|TRBJ1-1
CASSLGHSLNTEAFF
TGCGCCAGCAGCTTGGGTCACAGCTTGAACACTGAAGCTTTCTTT
>NA|TRBD2|TRBV4-2|TRBJ2-7
CASSRPGTSGIGGEQYF
TGTGCCAGCAGCCGGCCCGGGACTAGCGGGATAGGGGGGGAGCAGTACTTC
>NA|NA|TRBV7-2|TRBJ1-3
CASSWTDSGNTIYF
TGTGCCAGCAGCTGGACAGACTCTGGAAACACCATATATTTT
>NA|NA|TRBV29-1|TRBJ1-5
CSVRQENQPQHF
TGCAGCGTTCGACAGGAAAATCAGCCCCAGCATTTT
>once|NA|TRBV14|TRBJ1-3
CASSQMGASGNTIYF
TGTGCCAGCAGCCAAATGGGGGCTTCCGGAAACACCATATATTTT
>NA|TRBD1|TRBV6-5|TRBJ1-2
CASRDLGGNGYTF
TGTGCCAGCAGGGACCTAGGGGGCAATGGCTACACCTTC
>once|NA|TRBV7-2|TRBJ2-1
CASSLVKDFNEQFF
TGTGCCAGCAGCTTAGTGAAAGACTTCAATGAGCAGTTCTTC
>NA|TRBD1|TRBV6-5|TRBJ1-3
CASSYSRTGRNTIYF
TGTGCCAGCAGTTACTCCAGGACAGGAAGGAACACCATATATTTT
>NA|TRBD2|TRBV10-3|TRBJ2-5
CAISAGTSGRAGTQYF
TGTGCCATCAGTGCCGGGACTAGCGGGAGGGCTGGGACCCAGTACTTC
>few|TRBD1|TRBV19|TRBJ1-5
CASSQGARRGQPQHF
TGTGCCAGTAGCCAGGGGGCGCGGAGGGGGCAGCCCCAGCATTTT
>NA|NA|TRBV28|TRBJ2-7
CASSFPGESYEQYF
TGTGCCAGCAGTTTCCCGGGAGAATCCTACGAGCAGTACTTC
>NA|NA|TRBV30|TRBJ1-1
CAWRWGGVGNTEAFF
TGTGCCTGGAGATGGGGAGGGGTCGGTAACACTGAAGCTTTCTTT